A single sample gave rise to the 22 T cell receptor beta chains below, sequenced in a study of blood T cells in healthy people across ages. The use of a sample-barcoded 5' primer and a J-beta primer mix characterized a second PCR of roughly 6 to 11 cycles. Each CDR3 protein is one row after TCRdb ran MiXCR on the 5' RACE reads. This repertoire shows 550,000 to 650,000 distinct CDR3 sequences, about 28% found once; its top ten account for 15% to 19%. The sample taken for sequencing was blood. The receptors here all came from a woman older than 75 in good health.

Ten or more counts support this clonotype. V usage is TRBV7-3 and J usage is TRBJ1-2; 10 nucleotides line up with TRBD1. The junction had 7 bases not matched to a gene; V was cut back by 3 bases and J by 6 bases. The CDR3 totals 15 residues. Germline CDR1 is SGHTA and CDR2 is FQGTGA. Here the CDR3 reads CASSFLGQGVDGYTF. Here the CDR3 DNA reads TGTGCCAGCAGCTTCCTCGGACAGGGGGTTGATGGCTACACCTTC.

Concerning this clonotype: Germline and junction disagree at one end, which may indicate a read error. The CDR3 DNA follows: TGTGTCAGCAGGTCCGGGACAGGGGGGACCCAGTACTTC. It encodes CVSRSGTGGTQYF. The chain is built from TRBV12-3 or TRBV12-4 and TRBJ2-5; 11 positions agree with TRBD1. CDR3 length: 13 residues.

This clonotype came up many times. The rearrangement links TRBV7-3 to TRBJ2-3, with D possibly matching TRBD2 (5 bases). The CDR3 loop spans 14 amino acids. Trimming left V 7 bases short and J 0 bases short, with 11 bases between. CDR1 is SGHTA and CDR2 is FQGTGA in the germline V gene. CDR3 protein: CASNDGSSTDTQYF. CDR3 coding DNA: TGTGCCAGCAATGATGGGAGTAGCACAGATACGCAGTATTTT. The full variable domain, with the rest looked up from reference TRBV7-3 and TRBJ2-3, is GAGVSQTPSNKVTEKGKYVELRCDPISGHTALYWYRQSLGQGPEFLIYFQGTGAADDSGLPNDRFFAVRPEGSVSTLKIQRTERGDSAVYLCASNDGSSTDTQYFGPGTRLTVL.

The CDR3 here is CASSPGGAYTEAFF. The CDR3 DNA reads as TGTGCCAGCAGCCCAGGGGGCGCTTACACTGAAGCTTTCTTT. This chain uses TRBV5-6 with TRBJ1-1; 8 nucleotides agree with TRBD1. Germline V CDR1 and CDR2: SGHDT, YYEEEE. The CDR3 spans 14 residues. V lost 4 bases, J lost 3 bases, and 5 bases stayed unmatched.

The rearrangement uses TRBV29-1 and TRBJ2-5; D not resolved. From germline, CDR1 is SQVTM and CDR2 ANQGSEA. The CDR3 sequence is 12 residues long. Between the trimmed V and J ends, which lost 4 bases and 10 bases, there was a span of 16 bases. In nucleotides, the CDR3 is TGCAGCGTTGGGGTTCAGGAAGCGATCCAGTACTTC. Its translation: CSVGVQEAIQYF.

There are many counts of this clonotype. This rearrangement joins TRBV9 to TRBJ2-1; D is possibly TRBD2 (6 bases). CDR1 SGDLS and CDR2 YYNGEE come from the germline V gene. The ends were cut back, 8 bases at V and 0 bases at J, with 12 bases in the middle. The CDR3 loop spans 14 amino acids. Written as DNA, the CDR3 is TGTGCCAGTAACCGGGACTTCTCCTACAATGAGCAGTTCTTC. It codes for CASNRDFSYNEQFF. Using reference TRBV9 and TRBJ2-1 for the parts outside the CDR3, the full variable domain is DSGVTQTPKHLITATGQRVTLRCSPRSGDLSVYWYQQSLDQGLQFLIQYYNGEERAKGNILERFSAQQFPDLHSELNLSSLELGDSALYFCASNRDFSYNEQFFGPGTRLTVL.

This clonotype was observed many times. The V call is TRBV27, the J call TRBJ2-5, with 11 bases aligning to TRBD1. The V gene end was trimmed by 4 bases and the J gene end by 5 bases; junction bases not matched to a gene: 6. The CDR3 consists of 15 residues. The germline V gene has CDR1 MNHEY and CDR2 SMNVEV (reference sequence). The CDR3, as DNA: TGTGCCAGCAGTTATGGACAGGGGGCAGGGGAGACCCAGTACTTC. Protein product: CASSYGQGAGETQYF.

At least ten counts were recorded for this clonotype. This chain uses TRBV9 with TRBJ1-2, with unresolved D. This CDR3 contains 15 residues. V dropped 0 bases and J dropped 8 bases, with 17 bases sitting between them. Germline loops: CDR1 SGDLS, CDR2 YYNGEE. The CDR3 is CASSVEGRSGLGYTF. CDR3 bases: TGTGCCAGCAGCGTAGAAGGCAGGTCGGGCTTAGGCTACACCTTC.

This clonotype was observed at least ten times. This chain uses TRBV6-2 or TRBV6-3 with TRBJ2-7, with D perhaps matching TRBD1 (6 bases). There are 12 residues in the CDR3. In germline, CDR1 is MNHEY, CDR2 SVGEGT. Trimming took 9 bases from V and 3 from J, leaving 12 bases between them. This CDR3 is CASWDNYYEQYF. The DNA for the CDR3 is TGTGCCAGTTGGGACAACTACTACGAGCAGTACTTC.

The DNA for the CDR3 is TGTGCCAGCAGCTTATTGGTAGTTAACGAGCAGTACTTC. Encoded protein: CASSLLVVNEQYF. The rearrangement joins TRBV11-2 to TRBJ2-7; D is unresolved. The CDR3 length is 13 residues. Germline-derived CDR1 and CDR2 are SGHAT and FQNNGV. V was shortened by 2 bases and J by 5 bases, with 10 bases between the two germline ends.

This clonotype occurred a few times. V usage is TRBV3-1 and J usage is TRBJ1-5; D remains unclear. V was cut by 3 bases and J by 6 bases, with 18 bases left in between. The CDR3 is 16 residues long. Germline V gene lookup returns CDR1 LGHDT and CDR2 YNNKEL (reference sequence). This chain's CDR3 is CASSHEAAGSPQPQHF. CDR3 DNA: TGTGCCAGCAGCCATGAAGCGGCCGGCTCCCCTCAGCCCCAGCATTTT.

This clonotype was observed at least ten times. This rearrangement joins TRBV2 to TRBJ2-3; D is perhaps TRBD2 (6 bases). The germline CDR1 and CDR2 sequences are SNHLY and FYNNEI. The CDR3 totals 15 residues. Trimming cost V 5 bases and J 3 bases, with 15 bases left between them. In DNA form, the CDR3 reads TGTGCCAGCAGTCTCTCGCCGGGGGAAACAGATACGCAGTATTTT. Translated: CASSLSPGETDTQYF.

This sequence joins TRBV13 and TRBJ2-1; 11 bases align to TRBD2. Germline values: CDR1 PRHDT, CDR2 FYEKMQ (reference sequence). The CDR3 has 20 amino acids. V was clipped by 3 bases and J by 1 base; unmatched bases: 14. CDR3 bases: TGTGCCAGCAGCTTGGGTCCCCACACTAGCGGGGGTACTTCCTACAATGAGCAGTTCTTC. Encoded protein: CASSLGPHTSGGTSYNEQFF.

The V and J genes are TRBV7-2 and TRBJ2-3; 10 nucleotides align to TRBD2. Germline CDR1 SGHTA, CDR2 FQGNSA. With 5 bases clipped from V and 7 bases from J, the junction kept 6 bases outside the gene matches. This CDR3 has 14 amino acids. This CDR3 is CASSTQRGGYTQYF. CDR3 coding DNA: TGTGCCAGCAGCACCCAGCGGGGGGGATATACGCAGTATTTT.

This clonotype was recorded many times. The chain couples TRBV20-1 to TRBJ2-7; 8 bases agree with TRBD1. This CDR3 is built from 14 residues. Germline lookup yields CDR1 DFQATT and CDR2 SNEGSKA (reference sequence). Trimming at V came to 3 bases and at J to 7 bases, leaving 11 bases not matched to a gene. CDR3 in amino acids: CSASRTGSTWEQYF. DNA for the CDR3: TGCAGTGCTAGCAGGACAGGGTCTACGTGGGAGCAGTACTTC.

V is TRBV6-1 and J is TRBJ2-1; 11 nucleotides align to TRBD2. CDR3 length: 16 amino acids. With V trimmed by 6 bases and J by 3 bases, 7 bases remained unmatched. Germline CDR1 reads MNHNS; CDR2 reads SASEGT. CDR3 coding DNA: TGTGCCAGCAGCCCCAAGGGACTAGCGGTCTACAATGAGCAGTTCTTC. Translation: CASSPKGLAVYNEQFF.

Worth noting for this clonotype: Just one base apart from a much larger clone, this may be a read error. V and J are TRBV2 and TRBJ2-1, with a possible D match to TRBD1 (6 bases). With 5 bases removed from V and 10 bases from J, the gap between germline ends came to 18 bases. The CDR3 contains 14 residues. The V gene's germline CDR1 is SNHLY and CDR2 FYNNEI. CDR3 in amino acids: CASSFKTGPSEQFF. DNA of the CDR3: TGTGCCAGCAGTTTCAAGACAGGACCCTCCGAGCAGTTCTTC.

The V gene is TRBV20-1, the J gene TRBJ1-5; D possibly corresponds to TRBD1 (5 bases). V lost 1 base and J lost 3, with 19 bases in between. The CDR3 sequence is 17 residues long. Germline-derived CDR1 and CDR2 are DFQATT and SNEGSKA (reference sequence). The CDR3 coding sequence is TGCAGTGCTAGAGTACCCTCGGCGGGGGGTCTCAATCAGCCCCAGCATTTT. It specifies CSARVPSAGGLNQPQHF.

Of note for this clonotype: Given a much more abundant clone one base away, this may be a read error. The rearrangement joins TRBV18 to TRBJ2-7, with unresolved D. The DNA end favors TRBJ2-5, so the J call may be wrong. This CDR3 comprises 15 residues. Germline V lookup: CDR1 KGHSH, CDR2 LQKENI. DNA of the CDR3: TGTGCCAGCTCACCACCGTCGGCCAGTTGTGGGACCCAGTACTTC. Its translation is CASSPPSASCGTQYF.

This clonotype was observed at least ten times. J is TRBJ1-2 and V is TRBV27; D ambiguous. Per germline, CDR1 MNHEY and CDR2 SMNVEV (reference sequence). This CDR3 comprises 13 residues. V shed 2 bases and J shed 2 bases, with 6 bases lying between them. CDR3 sequence: CASSLRENYGYTF. CDR3 DNA: TGTGCCAGCAGTTTACGGGAGAACTATGGCTACACCTTC.

This clonotype occurred once. This chain links TRBV4-3 with TRBJ2-1; no definite D call. The CDR3 runs 18 residues. The germline V gene encodes CDR1 LGHNA and CDR2 YSLEER. Trimming stripped 0 bases from V and 4 bases from J, with 19 bases between. The DNA of the CDR3 is TGCGCCAGCAGCCAAGATACGGCCACACCAATACTTTACAATGAGCAGTTCTTC. It encodes CASSQDTATPILYNEQFF.

Remarks on this clonotype: This may stem from a read error, because a much larger clone lies one nucleotide away. J is TRBJ2-5 and V is TRBV24-1; 11 bases are a match to TRBD2. Gene TRBJ2-1 matches the end of the DNA better, so the J call may be wrong. Germline V gene data show CDR1 as KGHDR and CDR2 as SFDVKD. The CDR3 contains 17 residues. CDR3 protein: CATSDRRLAGGQETQFF. The CDR3 nucleotides read TGTGCCACCAGTGATCGTCGCCTAGCGGGGGGACAAGAGACCCAGTTCTTC.